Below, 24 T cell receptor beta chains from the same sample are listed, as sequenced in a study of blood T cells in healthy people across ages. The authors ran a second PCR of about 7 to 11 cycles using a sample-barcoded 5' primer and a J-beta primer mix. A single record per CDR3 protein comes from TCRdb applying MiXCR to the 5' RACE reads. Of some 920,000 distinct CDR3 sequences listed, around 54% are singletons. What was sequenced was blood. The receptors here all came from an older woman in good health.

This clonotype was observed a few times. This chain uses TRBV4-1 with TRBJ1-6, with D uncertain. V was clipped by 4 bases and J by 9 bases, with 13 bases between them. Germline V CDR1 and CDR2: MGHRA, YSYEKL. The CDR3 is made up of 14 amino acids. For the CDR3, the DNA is TGCGCCAGCAGCCGAGAGGAAGGGCGTTCACCCCTCCACTTT. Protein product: CASSREEGRSPLHF.

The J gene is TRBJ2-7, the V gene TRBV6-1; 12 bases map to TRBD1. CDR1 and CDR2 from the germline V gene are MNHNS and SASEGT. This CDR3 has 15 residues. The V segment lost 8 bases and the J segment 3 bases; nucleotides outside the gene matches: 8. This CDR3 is CASGPGQGAFYEQYF. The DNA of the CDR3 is TGTGCCAGCGGGCCGGGACAGGGGGCTTTCTACGAGCAGTACTTC.

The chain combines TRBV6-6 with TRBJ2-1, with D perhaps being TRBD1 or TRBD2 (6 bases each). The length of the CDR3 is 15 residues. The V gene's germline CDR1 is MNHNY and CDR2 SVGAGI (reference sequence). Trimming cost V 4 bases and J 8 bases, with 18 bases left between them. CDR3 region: CASSSMGYREDEQFF. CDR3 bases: TGTGCCAGCAGTTCAATGGGTTACAGGGAGGATGAGCAGTTCTTC.

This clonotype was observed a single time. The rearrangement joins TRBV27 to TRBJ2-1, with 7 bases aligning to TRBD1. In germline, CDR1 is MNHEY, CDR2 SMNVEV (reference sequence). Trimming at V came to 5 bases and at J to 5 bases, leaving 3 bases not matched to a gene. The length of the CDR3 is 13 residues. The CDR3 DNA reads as TGTGCCAGCAGTGTCGACAGGGACAATGAGCAGTTCTTC. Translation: CASSVDRDNEQFF.

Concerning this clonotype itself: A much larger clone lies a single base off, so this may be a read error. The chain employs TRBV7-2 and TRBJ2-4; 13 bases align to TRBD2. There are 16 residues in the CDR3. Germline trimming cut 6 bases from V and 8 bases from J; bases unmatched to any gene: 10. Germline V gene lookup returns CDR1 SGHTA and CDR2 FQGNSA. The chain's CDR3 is CASSRELAGGGDIQYF. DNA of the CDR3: TGTGCCAGCAGTAGAGAACTAGCGGGAGGGGGGGACATTCAGTACTTC.

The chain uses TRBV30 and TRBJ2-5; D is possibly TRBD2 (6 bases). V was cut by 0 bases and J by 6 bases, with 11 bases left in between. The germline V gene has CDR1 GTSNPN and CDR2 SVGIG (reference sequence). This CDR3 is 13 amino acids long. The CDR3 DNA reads TGTGCCTGGAGTGTACTAGCCCGCCAGACCCAGTACTTC. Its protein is CAWSVLARQTQYF.

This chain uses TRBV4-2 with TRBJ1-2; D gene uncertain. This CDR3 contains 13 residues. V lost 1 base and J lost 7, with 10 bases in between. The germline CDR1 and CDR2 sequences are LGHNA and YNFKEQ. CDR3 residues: CASSQAWISGYTF. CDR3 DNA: TGTGCCAGCAGCCAAGCCTGGATAAGTGGCTACACCTTC.

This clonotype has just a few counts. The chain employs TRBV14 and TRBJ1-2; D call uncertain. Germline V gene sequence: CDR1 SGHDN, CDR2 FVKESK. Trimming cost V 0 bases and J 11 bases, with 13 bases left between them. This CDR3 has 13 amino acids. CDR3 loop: CASSQDSGHQYTF. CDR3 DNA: TGTGCCAGCAGCCAAGATAGCGGCCATCAATACACCTTC.

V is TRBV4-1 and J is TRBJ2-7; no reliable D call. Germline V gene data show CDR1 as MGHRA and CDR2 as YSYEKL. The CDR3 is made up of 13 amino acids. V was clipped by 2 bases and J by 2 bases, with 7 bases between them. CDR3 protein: CASSQHLAYEQYF. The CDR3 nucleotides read TGCGCCAGCAGCCAACACTTAGCCTACGAGCAGTACTTC.

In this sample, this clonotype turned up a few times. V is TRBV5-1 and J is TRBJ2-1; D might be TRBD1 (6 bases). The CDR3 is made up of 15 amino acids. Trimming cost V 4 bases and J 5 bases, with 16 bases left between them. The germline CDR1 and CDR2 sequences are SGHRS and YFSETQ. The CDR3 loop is CASSPQGRDHNEQFF. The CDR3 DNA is TGCGCCAGCAGCCCACAGGGTCGGGATCACAATGAGCAGTTCTTC.

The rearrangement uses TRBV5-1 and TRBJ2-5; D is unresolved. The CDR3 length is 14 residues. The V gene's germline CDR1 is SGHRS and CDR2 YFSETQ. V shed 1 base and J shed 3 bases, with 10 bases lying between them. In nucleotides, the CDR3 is TGCGCCAGCAGCTTGAGAGGTGCTGAAGAGACCCAGTACTTC. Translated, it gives CASSLRGAEETQYF. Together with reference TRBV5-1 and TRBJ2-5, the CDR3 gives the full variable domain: KAGVTQTPRYLIKTRGQQVTLSCSPISGHRSVSWYQQTPGQGLQFLFEYFSETQRNKGNFPGRFSGRQFSNSRSEMNVSTLELGDSALYLCASSLRGAEETQYFGPGTRLLVL.

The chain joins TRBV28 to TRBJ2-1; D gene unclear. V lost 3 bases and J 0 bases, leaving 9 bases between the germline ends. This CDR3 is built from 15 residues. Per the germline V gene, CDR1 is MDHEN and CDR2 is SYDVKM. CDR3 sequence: CASSFYLSSYNEQFF. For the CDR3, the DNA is TGTGCCAGCAGTTTTTATCTGAGCTCCTACAATGAGCAGTTCTTC.

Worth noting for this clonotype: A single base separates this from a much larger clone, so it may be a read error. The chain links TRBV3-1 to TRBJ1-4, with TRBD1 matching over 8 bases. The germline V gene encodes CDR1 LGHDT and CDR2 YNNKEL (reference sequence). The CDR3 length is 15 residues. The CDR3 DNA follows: TGTGCCAGCAGCCGAAGACAGGGGTCTAATAAAAAACTGTTTTTT. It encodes CASSRRQGSNKKLFF. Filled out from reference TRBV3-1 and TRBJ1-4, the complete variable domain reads DTAVSQTPKYLVTQMGNDKSIKCEQNLGHDTMYWYKQDSKKFLKIMFSYNNKELIINETVPNRFSPKSPDKAHLNLHINSLELGDSAVYFCASSRRQGSNKKLFFGSGTQLSVL.

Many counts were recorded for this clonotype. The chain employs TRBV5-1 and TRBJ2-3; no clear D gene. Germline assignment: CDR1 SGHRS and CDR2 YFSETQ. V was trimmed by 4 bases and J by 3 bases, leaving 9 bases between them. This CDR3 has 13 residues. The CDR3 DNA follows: TGCGCCAGCAGCACTCAGAGTACAGATACGCAGTATTTT. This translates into CASSTQSTDTQYF.

CDR3 sequence: CASRIDSRGTQYF. The DNA for the CDR3 is TGTGCCAGCAGGATTGACAGTCGAGGGACCCAGTACTTC. The chain has TRBV6-5 and TRBJ2-5; the D gene is possibly TRBD1 (5 bases). This CDR3 is built from 13 residues. CDR1 and CDR2 (germline): MNHEY, SVGAGI. Deletions cut 6 bases from V and 7 bases from J, with 15 bases between.

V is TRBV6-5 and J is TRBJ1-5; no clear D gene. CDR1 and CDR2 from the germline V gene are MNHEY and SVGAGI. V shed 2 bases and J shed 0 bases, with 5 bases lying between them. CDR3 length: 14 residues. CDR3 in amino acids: CASSYAGSNQPQHF. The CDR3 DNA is TGTGCCAGCAGTTACGCAGGTAGCAATCAGCCCCAGCATTTT.

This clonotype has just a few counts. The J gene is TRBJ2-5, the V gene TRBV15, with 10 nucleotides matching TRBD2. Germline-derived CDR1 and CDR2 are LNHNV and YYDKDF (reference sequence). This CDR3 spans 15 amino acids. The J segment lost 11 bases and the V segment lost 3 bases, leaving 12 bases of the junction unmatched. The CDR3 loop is CATSRSGTSDNEQYF. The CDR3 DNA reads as TGTGCCACCAGCAGGAGCGGGACTAGCGACAATGAGCAGTACTTC.

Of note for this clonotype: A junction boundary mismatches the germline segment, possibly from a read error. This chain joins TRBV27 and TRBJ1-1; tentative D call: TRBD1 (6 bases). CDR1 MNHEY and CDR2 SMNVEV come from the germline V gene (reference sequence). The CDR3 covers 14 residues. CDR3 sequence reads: CASSLGTGTTEAFF. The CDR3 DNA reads TGTGCCAGTAGTTTAGGAACAGGGACCACTGAAGCTTTCTTT.

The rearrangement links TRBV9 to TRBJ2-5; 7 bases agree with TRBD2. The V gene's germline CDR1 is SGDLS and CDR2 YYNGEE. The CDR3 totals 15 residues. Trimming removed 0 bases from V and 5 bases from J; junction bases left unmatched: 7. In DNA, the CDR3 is TGTGCCAGCAGCGTAGTTGGGGGGAGGGCGGAGACCCAGTACTTC. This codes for CASSVVGGRAETQYF.

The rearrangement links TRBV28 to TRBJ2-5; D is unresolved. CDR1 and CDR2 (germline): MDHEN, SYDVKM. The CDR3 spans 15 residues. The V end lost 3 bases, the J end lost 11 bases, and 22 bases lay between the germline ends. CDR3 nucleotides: TGTGCCAGCAGTTTTCGACTGGAATCCTACAATGAGCAGTACTTC. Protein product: CASSFRLESYNEQYF. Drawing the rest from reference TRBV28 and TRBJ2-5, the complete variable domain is DVKVTQSSRYLVKRTGEKVFLECVQDMDHENMFWYRQDPGLGLRLIYFSYDVKMKEKGDIPEGYSVSREKKERFSLILESASTNQTSMYLCASSFRLESYNEQYFGPGTRLLVL.

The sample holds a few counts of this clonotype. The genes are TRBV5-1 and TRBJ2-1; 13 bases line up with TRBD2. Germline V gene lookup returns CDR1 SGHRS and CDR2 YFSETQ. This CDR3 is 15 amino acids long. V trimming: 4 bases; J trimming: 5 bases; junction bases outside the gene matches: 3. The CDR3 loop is CASSTGLAGDNEQFF. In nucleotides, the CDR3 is TGCGCCAGCAGCACCGGACTAGCGGGAGACAATGAGCAGTTCTTC.

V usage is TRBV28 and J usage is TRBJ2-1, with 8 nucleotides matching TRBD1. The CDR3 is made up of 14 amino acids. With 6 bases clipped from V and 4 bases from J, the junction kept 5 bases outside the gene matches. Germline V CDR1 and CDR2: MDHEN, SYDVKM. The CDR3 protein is CASSDRGLYNEQFF. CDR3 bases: TGTGCCAGCAGCGACAGGGGTCTATACAATGAGCAGTTCTTC.

The CDR3 DNA reads TGTGCCAGCAGGGACAGTTCGTACACTGAAGCTTTCTTT. It is translated as CASRDSSYTEAFF. The rearrangement uses TRBV6-1 and TRBJ1-1, with a possible D match to TRBD1 (6 bases). Germline loops: CDR1 MNHNS, CDR2 SASEGT. V lost 6 bases to trimming and J lost 3 bases, with 11 bases between them. There are 13 residues in the CDR3.

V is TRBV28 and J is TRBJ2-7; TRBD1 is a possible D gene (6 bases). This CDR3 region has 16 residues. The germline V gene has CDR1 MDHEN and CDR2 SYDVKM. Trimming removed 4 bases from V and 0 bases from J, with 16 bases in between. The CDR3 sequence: CASSSRGRSLSYEQYF. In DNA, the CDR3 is TGTGCCAGCAGTTCGAGGGGGAGATCACTCTCCTACGAGCAGTACTTC. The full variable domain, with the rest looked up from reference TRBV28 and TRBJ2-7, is DVKVTQSSRYLVKRTGEKVFLECVQDMDHENMFWYRQDPGLGLRLIYFSYDVKMKEKGDIPEGYSVSREKKERFSLILESASTNQTSMYLCASSSRGRSLSYEQYFGPGTRLTVT.